The clone carrying this T cell receptor beta chain has just a few counts. Its antigen is undetermined. This sample is drawn from a study of T-cell memory formation after mild COVID-19. Study background: Largely donor-specific sequence clusters came from a couple of donors.

General study results and limits: Clones that contracted from day 15 to 85 were balanced CD4/CD8, while later expanders leaned CD4+.

Trimming left V 3 bases short and J 4 bases short, with 10 bases between. The CDR3 is 14 residues long. Constant-segment-primed 5'RACE gave TCR alpha and TCR beta cDNA libraries with sample barcodes and UMIs. TCRdb redid the calling of the 5' RACE reads with MiXCR, one entry per CDR3 protein. This repertoire shows 500,000 to 650,000 distinct CDR3 sequences, about a fifth found once; its top ten account for around 9.2%. The sequence derives from an adult woman who had mild COVID-19 (a few samples of this study predate the infection). Cell type and time point are not known. The V call is TRBV12-3 or TRBV12-4, the J call TRBJ1-5, with a possible D match to TRBD1 (5 bases). Sequences were obtained from PBMCs or a T cell subset sorted from them (not recorded which). The CDR3 DNA follows: TGTGCCAGCAGTTTGTCAGGGTATAATCAGCCCCAGCATTTT. Translation: CASSLSGYNQPQHF.